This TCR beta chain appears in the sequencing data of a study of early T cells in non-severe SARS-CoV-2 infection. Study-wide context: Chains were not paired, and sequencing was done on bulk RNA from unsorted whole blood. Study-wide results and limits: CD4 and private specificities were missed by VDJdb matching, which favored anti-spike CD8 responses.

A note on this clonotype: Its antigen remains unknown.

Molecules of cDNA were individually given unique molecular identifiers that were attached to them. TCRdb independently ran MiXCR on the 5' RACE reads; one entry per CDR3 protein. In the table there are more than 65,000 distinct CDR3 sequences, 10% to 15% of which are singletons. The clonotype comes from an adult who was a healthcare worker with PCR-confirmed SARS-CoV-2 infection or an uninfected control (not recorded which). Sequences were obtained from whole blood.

In nucleotides, the CDR3 is TGTGCCAGCAGTTTCGGGCGGCTAGCTCCCTACGAGCAGTACTTC. Translation gives CASSFGRLAPYEQYF. V and J are TRBV27 and TRBJ2-7; the D gene is possibly TRBD2 (5 bases). Germline V gives CDR1 MNHEY, CDR2 SMNVEV (reference sequence). CDR3 size: 15 residues. V was pared by 3 bases and J by 2 bases, with 14 bases between.